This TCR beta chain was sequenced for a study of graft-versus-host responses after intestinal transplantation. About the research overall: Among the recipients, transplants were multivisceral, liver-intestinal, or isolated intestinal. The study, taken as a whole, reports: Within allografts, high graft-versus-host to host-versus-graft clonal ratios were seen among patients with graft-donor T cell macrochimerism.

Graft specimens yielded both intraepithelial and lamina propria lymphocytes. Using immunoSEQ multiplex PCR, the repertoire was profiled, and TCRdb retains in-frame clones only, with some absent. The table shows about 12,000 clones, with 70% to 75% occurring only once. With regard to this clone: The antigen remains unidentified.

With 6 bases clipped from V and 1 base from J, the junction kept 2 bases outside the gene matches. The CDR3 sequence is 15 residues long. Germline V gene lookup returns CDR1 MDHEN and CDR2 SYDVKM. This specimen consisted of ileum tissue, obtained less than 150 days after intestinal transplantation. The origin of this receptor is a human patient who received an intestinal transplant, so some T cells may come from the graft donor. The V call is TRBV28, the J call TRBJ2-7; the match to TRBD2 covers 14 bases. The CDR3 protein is CASSGTSGRSYEQYF. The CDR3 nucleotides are TGTGCCAGCAGCGGGACTAGCGGGAGATCCTACGAGCAGTACTTC. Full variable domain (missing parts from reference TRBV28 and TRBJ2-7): DVKVTQSSRYLVKRTGEKVFLECVQDMDHENMFWYRQDPGLGLRLIYFSYDVKMKEKGDIPEGYSVSREKKERFSLILESASTNQTSMYLCASSGTSGRSYEQYFGPGTRLTVT.